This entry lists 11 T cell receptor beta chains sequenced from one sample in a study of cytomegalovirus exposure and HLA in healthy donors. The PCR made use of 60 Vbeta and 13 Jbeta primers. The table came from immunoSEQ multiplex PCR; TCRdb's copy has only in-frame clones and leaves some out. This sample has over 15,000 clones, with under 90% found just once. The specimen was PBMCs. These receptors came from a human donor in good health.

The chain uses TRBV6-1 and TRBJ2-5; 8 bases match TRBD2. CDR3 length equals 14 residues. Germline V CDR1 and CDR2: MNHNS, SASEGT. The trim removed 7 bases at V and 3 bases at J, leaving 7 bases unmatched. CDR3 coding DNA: TGTGCCAGCACCATACCGGGGGGGAAAGAGACCCAGTACTTC. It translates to CASTIPGGKETQYF.

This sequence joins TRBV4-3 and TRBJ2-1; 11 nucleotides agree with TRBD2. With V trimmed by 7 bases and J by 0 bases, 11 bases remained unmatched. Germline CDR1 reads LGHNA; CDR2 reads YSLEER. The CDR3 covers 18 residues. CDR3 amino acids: CASTPAASGGFSYNEQFF. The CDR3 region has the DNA TGCGCCAGCACCCCCGCGGCTAGCGGGGGGTTCTCCTACAATGAGCAGTTCTTC.

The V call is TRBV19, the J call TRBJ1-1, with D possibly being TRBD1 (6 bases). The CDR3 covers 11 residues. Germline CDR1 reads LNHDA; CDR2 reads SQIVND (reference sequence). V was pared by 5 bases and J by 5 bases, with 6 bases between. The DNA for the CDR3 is TGTGCCAGTAGTCAGGGGACTGAAGCTTTCTTT. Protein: CASSQGTEAFF.

This CDR3 reads CASSQEATGYNKNIQYF. As DNA, the CDR3 is TGTGCCAGCAGCCAAGAGGCCACAGGGTATAACAAAAACATTCAGTACTTC. The genes are TRBV14 and TRBJ2-4, with a tentative D call TRBD1 (6 bases). Germline assignment: CDR1 SGHDN and CDR2 FVKESK. The CDR3 contains 17 residues. Trimming stripped 0 bases from V and 3 bases from J, with 15 bases between. Complete variable domain (other parts from reference TRBV14 and TRBJ2-4): EAGVTQFPSHSVIEKGQTVTLRCDPISGHDNLYWYRRVMGKEIKFLLHFVKESKQDESGMPNNRFLAERTGGTYSTLKVQPAELEDSGVYFCASSQEATGYNKNIQYFGAGTRLSVL.

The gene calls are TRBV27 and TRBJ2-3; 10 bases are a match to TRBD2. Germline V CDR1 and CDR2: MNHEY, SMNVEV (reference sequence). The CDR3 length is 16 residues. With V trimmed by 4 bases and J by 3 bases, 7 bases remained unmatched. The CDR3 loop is CASSYTLAGDTDTQYF. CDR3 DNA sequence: TGTGCCAGCAGTTATACTCTAGCGGGAGATACAGATACGCAGTATTTT.

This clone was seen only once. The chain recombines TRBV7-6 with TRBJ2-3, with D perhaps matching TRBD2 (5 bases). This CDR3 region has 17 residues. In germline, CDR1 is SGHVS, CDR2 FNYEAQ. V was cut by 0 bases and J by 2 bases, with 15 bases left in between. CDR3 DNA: TGTGCCAGCAGCTTAGCGAGCCTAGCCAGAACCACAGATACGCAGTATTTT. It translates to CASSLASLARTTDTQYF. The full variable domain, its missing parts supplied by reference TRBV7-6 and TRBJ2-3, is GAGVSQSPRYKVTKRGQDVALRCDPISGHVSLYWYRQALGQGPEFLTYFNYEAQQDKSGLPNDRFSAERPEGSISTLTIQRTEQRDSAMYRCASSLASLARTTDTQYFGPGTRLTVL.

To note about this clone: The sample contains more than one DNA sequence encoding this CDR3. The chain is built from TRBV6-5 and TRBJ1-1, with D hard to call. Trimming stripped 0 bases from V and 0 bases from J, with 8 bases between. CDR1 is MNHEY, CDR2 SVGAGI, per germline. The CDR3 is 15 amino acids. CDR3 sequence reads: CASSYSFGLNTEAFF. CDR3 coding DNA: TGTGCCAGCAGTTACTCCTTTGGCCTGAACACTGAAGCTTTCTTT.

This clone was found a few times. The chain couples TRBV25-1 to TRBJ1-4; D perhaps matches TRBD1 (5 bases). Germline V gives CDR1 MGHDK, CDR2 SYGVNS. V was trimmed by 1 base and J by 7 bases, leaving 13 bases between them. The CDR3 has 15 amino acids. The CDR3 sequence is CASSESQGTVEKLFF. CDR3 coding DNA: TGTGCCAGCAGTGAATCGCAGGGCACCGTTGAAAAACTGTTTTTT. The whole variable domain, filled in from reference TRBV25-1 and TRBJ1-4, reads EADIYQTPRYLVIGTGKKITLECSQTMGHDKMYWYQQDPGMELHLIHYSYGVNSTEKGDLSSESTVSRIRTEHFPLTLESARPSHTSQYLCASSESQGTVEKLFFGSGTQLSVL.

This chain's CDR3 is CASSRGTGGADTQYF. The CDR3 nucleotides are TGTGCCAGCAGCCGCGGGACAGGGGGAGCAGATACGCAGTATTTT. V gene TRBV4-2 combines with J gene TRBJ2-3, with 11 bases that match TRBD1. Germline V gives CDR1 LGHNA, CDR2 YNFKEQ. The length of the CDR3 is 15 residues. J gave up 4 bases and V 4 bases, and 4 bases lay outside the gene matches.

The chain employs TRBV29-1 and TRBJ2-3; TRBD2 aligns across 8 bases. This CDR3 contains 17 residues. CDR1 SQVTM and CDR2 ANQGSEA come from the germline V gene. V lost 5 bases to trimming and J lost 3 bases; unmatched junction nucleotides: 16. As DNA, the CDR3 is TGCAGCGTTTCCGATCCCCGGGGGGGCCGTAATACAGATACGCAGTATTTT. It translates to CSVSDPRGGRNTDTQYF.

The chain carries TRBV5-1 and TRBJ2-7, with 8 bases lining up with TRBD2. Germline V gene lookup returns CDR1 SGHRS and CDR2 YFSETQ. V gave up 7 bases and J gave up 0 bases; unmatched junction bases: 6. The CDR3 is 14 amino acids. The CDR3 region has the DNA TGCGCCAGCTCCGAGCGGGGGTCCTCCTACGAGCAGTACTTC. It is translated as CASSERGSSYEQYF. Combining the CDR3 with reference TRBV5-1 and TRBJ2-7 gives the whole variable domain KAGVTQTPRYLIKTRGQQVTLSCSPISGHRSVSWYQQTPGQGLQFLFEYFSETQRNKGNFPGRFSGRQFSNSRSEMNVSTLELGDSALYLCASSERGSSYEQYFGPGTRLTVT.